A selection of T cell receptor beta chains follows, all from one sample in a study of T cells in Graves' hyperthyroidism and ophthalmopathy. TCRdb re-called the multiplex PCR reads with MiXCR, one entry per CDR3 protein. Of approximately 700,000 distinct CDR3 sequences listed, 16% are singletons. Sequenced: blood. Receptors originate from a man aged 18 to 30 with Graves' hyperthyroidism. Each CDR3 is given with its conserved first and last residue. The D gene is left open where the match is weak. Size values are once, few and many counts, or a class for expanded clones, and some rows have none.

j_call: TRBJ2-2
clone_size: -
d_call: TRBD1
cdr3_length: 17
v_call: TRBV7-9
cdr3_aa: CASSPRTGRIFAGELFF
cdr3_nt: TGTGCCAGCAGCCCGCGGACAGGGCGGATTTTCGCCGGGGAGCTGTTTTTT

j_call: TRBJ2-5
clone_size: -
d_call: -
cdr3_length: 13
v_call: TRBV6-2/TRBV6-3
cdr3_aa: CASRSGTWETQYF
cdr3_nt: TGTGCCAGCAGAAGTGGGACGTGGGAGACCCAGTACTTC

j_call: TRBJ2-1
clone_size: -
d_call: TRBD2
cdr3_length: 15
v_call: TRBV19
cdr3_aa: CASKVGRAGYNEQFF
cdr3_nt: TGTGCCAGTAAGGTTGGGAGGGCCGGCTACAATGAGCAGTTCTTC

j_call: TRBJ1-2
clone_size: -
d_call: TRBD1
cdr3_length: 13
v_call: TRBV6-1
cdr3_aa: CASSDGTAGGYTF
cdr3_nt: TGTGCCAGCAGCGACGGGACAGCTGGTGGCTACACCTTC

j_call: TRBJ1-2
clone_size: many
d_call: -
cdr3_length: 13
v_call: TRBV7-9
cdr3_aa: CASSLGRTYGYTF
cdr3_nt: TGTGCCAGCAGCTTAGGGCGGACCTATGGCTACACCTTC

j_call: TRBJ2-7
clone_size: many
d_call: -
cdr3_length: 14
v_call: TRBV20-1
cdr3_aa: CSAREKRGAYEQYF
cdr3_nt: TGCAGTGCTAGAGAGAAGAGAGGGGCCTACGAGCAGTACTTC

j_call: TRBJ2-1
clone_size: many
d_call: -
cdr3_length: 15
v_call: TRBV12-3/TRBV12-4
cdr3_aa: CASSRSFRSYNEQFF
cdr3_nt: TGTGCCAGCAGTCGATCCTTTCGCTCCTACAATGAGCAGTTCTTC

j_call: TRBJ2-3
clone_size: few
d_call: TRBD1
cdr3_length: 14
v_call: TRBV20-1
cdr3_aa: CSASADRGKDTQYF
cdr3_nt: TGCAGTGCGTCCGCGGACAGGGGAAAAGATACGCAGTATTTT

j_call: TRBJ2-3
clone_size: many
d_call: TRBD2
cdr3_length: 15
v_call: TRBV12-3/TRBV12-4
cdr3_aa: CASSLASGSTDTQYF
cdr3_nt: TGTGCCAGCAGCTTGGCTAGCGGGAGCACAGATACGCAGTATTTT

j_call: TRBJ2-3
clone_size: few
d_call: TRBD2
cdr3_length: 15
v_call: TRBV7-6
cdr3_aa: CASSLKQREADTQYF
cdr3_nt: TGTGCCAGCAGCTTAAAGCAGCGGGAGGCAGATACGCAGTATTTT

j_call: TRBJ1-1
clone_size: -
d_call: -
cdr3_length: 18
v_call: TRBV3-1
cdr3_aa: CASSQEGHQKFMNTEAFF
cdr3_nt: TGTGCCAGCAGCCAAGAAGGACACCAGAAATTCATGAACACTGAAGCTTTCTTT

j_call: TRBJ1-5
clone_size: -
d_call: TRBD1
cdr3_length: 19
v_call: TRBV4-1
cdr3_aa: CASSQEPGQGTISNQPQHF
cdr3_nt: TGCGCCAGCAGCCAGGAACCGGGACAGGGGACTATAAGCAATCAGCCCCAGCATTTT

j_call: TRBJ2-7
clone_size: -
d_call: -
cdr3_length: 15
v_call: TRBV19
cdr3_aa: CASSILVGRIYEQYF
cdr3_nt: TGTGCCAGTAGTATTTTGGTCGGTCGTATCTACGAGCAGTACTTC

j_call: TRBJ2-2
clone_size: many
d_call: TRBD2
cdr3_length: 15
v_call: TRBV3-1
cdr3_aa: CASSQGLARTGELFF
cdr3_nt: TGTGCCAGCAGCCAAGGACTAGCGCGCACCGGGGAGCTGTTTTTT

j_call: TRBJ2-3
clone_size: -
d_call: -
cdr3_length: 15
v_call: TRBV29-1
cdr3_aa: CSVEDGQSSTDTQYF
cdr3_nt: TGCAGCGTTGAAGACGGACAGTCTAGCACAGATACGCAGTATTTT

j_call: TRBJ1-6
clone_size: -
d_call: TRBD1
cdr3_length: 16
v_call: TRBV19
cdr3_aa: CASNFGGTGTNSPLHF
cdr3_nt: TGTGCCAGTAACTTCGGCGGGACAGGGACTAATTCACCCCTCCACTTT

j_call: TRBJ2-5
clone_size: -
d_call: -
cdr3_length: 13
v_call: TRBV14
cdr3_aa: CASSQDNMETQYF
cdr3_nt: TGTGCCAGCAGCCAAGATAACATGGAGACCCAGTACTTC

j_call: TRBJ1-1
clone_size: many
d_call: TRBD1
cdr3_length: 14
v_call: TRBV28
cdr3_aa: CASRARGTDTEAFF
cdr3_nt: TGTGCCAGCAGGGCCAGGGGGACGGACACTGAAGCTTTCTTT

j_call: TRBJ2-3
clone_size: few
d_call: TRBD2
cdr3_length: 16
v_call: TRBV24-1
cdr3_aa: CATSDPAQGGTDTQYF
cdr3_nt: TGTGCCACCAGTGACCCGGCGCAGGGAGGGACAGATACGCAGTATTTT

j_call: TRBJ2-1
clone_size: -
d_call: -
cdr3_length: 14
v_call: TRBV29-1
cdr3_aa: CSVPNRESYNEQFF
cdr3_nt: TGCAGCGTCCCCAACCGAGAATCCTACAATGAGCAGTTCTTC

j_call: TRBJ2-7
clone_size: many
d_call: -
cdr3_length: 12
v_call: TRBV28
cdr3_aa: CASTTGHYEQYF
cdr3_nt: TGTGCCAGCACCACGGGCCACTACGAGCAGTACTTC

j_call: TRBJ1-1
clone_size: many
d_call: TRBD1
cdr3_length: 18
v_call: TRBV7-2
cdr3_aa: CASSLMFRGRGVNTEAFF
cdr3_nt: TGTGCCAGCAGCTTAATGTTTAGGGGCAGGGGGGTGAACACTGAAGCTTTCTTT

j_call: TRBJ2-3
clone_size: many
d_call: TRBD2
cdr3_length: 15
v_call: TRBV28
cdr3_aa: CASMGFSGRTDTQYF
cdr3_nt: TGTGCCAGCATGGGTTTTAGCGGGAGGACAGATACGCAGTATTTT

j_call: TRBJ1-2
clone_size: -
d_call: -
cdr3_length: 15
v_call: TRBV15
cdr3_aa: CATSRDSGDNYGYTF
cdr3_nt: TGTGCCACCAGCAGAGATTCAGGGGACAACTATGGCTACACCTTC

j_call: TRBJ2-7
clone_size: many
d_call: -
cdr3_length: 14
v_call: TRBV5-6
cdr3_aa: CASSLRTRVHEQYF
cdr3_nt: TGTGCCAGCAGCCTAAGGACCAGGGTACACGAGCAGTACTTC

j_call: TRBJ2-1
clone_size: few
d_call: TRBD2
cdr3_length: 15
v_call: TRBV24-1
cdr3_aa: CATSDLSGSHNEQFF
cdr3_nt: TGTGCCACCAGTGATTTAAGCGGGAGCCACAATGAGCAGTTCTTC

j_call: TRBJ2-3
clone_size: many
d_call: -
cdr3_length: 14
v_call: TRBV3-1
cdr3_aa: CASSQDTYTDTQYF
cdr3_nt: TGTGCCAGCAGCCAGGACACATACACAGATACGCAGTATTTT

j_call: TRBJ2-3
clone_size: many
d_call: -
cdr3_length: 13
v_call: TRBV30
cdr3_aa: CAWGRHTADTQYF
cdr3_nt: TGTGCCTGGGGACGACACACGGCAGATACGCAGTATTTT

j_call: TRBJ2-7
clone_size: few
d_call: TRBD2
cdr3_length: 15
v_call: TRBV2
cdr3_aa: CASSDRGTNGGEQYF
cdr3_nt: TGTGCCAGCAGTGATAGAGGGACTAATGGCGGCGAGCAGTACTTC

j_call: TRBJ2-2
clone_size: -
d_call: TRBD2
cdr3_length: 15
v_call: TRBV19
cdr3_aa: CASSIFAGGPGELFF
cdr3_nt: TGTGCCAGTAGTATTTTCGCGGGGGGCCCCGGGGAGCTGTTTTTT

j_call: TRBJ2-5
clone_size: few
d_call: -
cdr3_length: 11
v_call: TRBV29-1
cdr3_aa: CSVHRGETQYF
cdr3_nt: TGCAGCGTCCATAGGGGAGAGACCCAGTACTTC

j_call: TRBJ2-7
clone_size: -
d_call: TRBD2
cdr3_length: 14
v_call: TRBV20-1
cdr3_aa: CSAEKLAGGNEQYF
cdr3_nt: TGCAGTGCTGAAAAACTAGCGGGGGGCAACGAGCAGTACTTC

j_call: TRBJ1-2
clone_size: -
d_call: -
cdr3_length: 14
v_call: TRBV18
cdr3_aa: CASSPATQEVGYTF
cdr3_nt: TGTGCCAGCTCACCCGCTACACAGGAAGTTGGCTACACCTTC

j_call: TRBJ2-7
clone_size: many
d_call: TRBD1
cdr3_length: 15
v_call: TRBV3-1
cdr3_aa: CASSLSGTGVDEQYF
cdr3_nt: TGTGCCAGCAGCCTCTCCGGGACAGGGGTGGACGAGCAGTACTTC

j_call: TRBJ2-5
clone_size: few
d_call: -
cdr3_length: 12
v_call: TRBV29-1
cdr3_aa: CSVARAERTQYF
cdr3_nt: TGCAGCGTGGCTAGGGCGGAGCGGACCCAGTACTTC

j_call: TRBJ2-7
clone_size: many
d_call: TRBD2
cdr3_length: 15
v_call: TRBV11-2
cdr3_aa: CASSLGPQAGYEQYF
cdr3_nt: TGTGCCAGCAGCTTGGGACCACAAGCGGGATACGAGCAGTACTTC

j_call: TRBJ2-2
clone_size: few
d_call: TRBD2
cdr3_length: 16
v_call: TRBV29-1
cdr3_aa: CSVEDEAGGGTGELFF
cdr3_nt: TGCAGCGTTGAAGACGAGGCGGGAGGAGGTACCGGGGAGCTGTTTTTT

j_call: TRBJ1-3
clone_size: -
d_call: -
cdr3_length: 15
v_call: TRBV6-1
cdr3_aa: CASRTLVISGNTIYF
cdr3_nt: TGTGCCAGCAGAACACTGGTAATCTCTGGAAACACCATATATTTT

j_call: TRBJ1-1
clone_size: -
d_call: -
cdr3_length: 14
v_call: TRBV24-1
cdr3_aa: CATSDPRTPGEAFF
cdr3_nt: TGTGCCACCAGTGATCCGCGGACGCCGGGTGAAGCTTTCTTT

j_call: TRBJ2-2
clone_size: many
d_call: -
cdr3_length: 17
v_call: TRBV11-2
cdr3_aa: CASSLSGPYLNTGELFF
cdr3_nt: TGTGCCAGCAGCTTGAGTGGACCTTACCTTAACACCGGGGAGCTGTTTTTT

j_call: TRBJ2-3
clone_size: many
d_call: -
cdr3_length: 15
v_call: TRBV28
cdr3_aa: CASSLPEGSTDTQYF
cdr3_nt: TGTGCCAGCAGTTTACCCGAGGGGAGCACAGATACGCAGTATTTT

j_call: TRBJ2-1
clone_size: -
d_call: -
cdr3_length: 12
v_call: TRBV29-1
cdr3_aa: CSVYPLYNEQFF
cdr3_nt: TGCAGCGTTTACCCTCTTTACAATGAGCAGTTCTTC

j_call: TRBJ1-1
clone_size: many
d_call: -
cdr3_length: 15
v_call: TRBV6-2/TRBV6-3
cdr3_aa: CASSNSQGYSAEAFF
cdr3_nt: TGTGCCAGCAGTAACTCCCAGGGGTATTCCGCTGAAGCTTTCTTT